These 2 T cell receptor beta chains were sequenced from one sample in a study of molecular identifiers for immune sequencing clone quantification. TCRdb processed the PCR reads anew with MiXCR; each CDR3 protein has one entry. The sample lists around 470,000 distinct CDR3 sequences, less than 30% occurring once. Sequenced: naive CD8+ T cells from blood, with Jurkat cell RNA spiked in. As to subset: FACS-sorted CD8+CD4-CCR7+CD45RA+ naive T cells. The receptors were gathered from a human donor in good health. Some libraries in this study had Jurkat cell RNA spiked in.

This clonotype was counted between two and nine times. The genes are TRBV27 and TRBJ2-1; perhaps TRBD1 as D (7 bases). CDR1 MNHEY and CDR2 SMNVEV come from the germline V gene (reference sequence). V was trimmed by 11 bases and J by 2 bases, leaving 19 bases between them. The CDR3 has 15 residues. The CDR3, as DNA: TGTGCCGTTTCCTCAGGGGGGCCAACCTACAATGAGCAGTTCTTC. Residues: CAVSSGGPTYNEQFF.

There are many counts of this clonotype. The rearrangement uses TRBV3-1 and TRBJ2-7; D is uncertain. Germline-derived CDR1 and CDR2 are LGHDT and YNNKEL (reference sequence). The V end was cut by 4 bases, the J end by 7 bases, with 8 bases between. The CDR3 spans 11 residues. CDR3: CASSPGLEQYF. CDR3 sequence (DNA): TGTGCCAGCAGCCCCGGCTTGGAGCAGTACTTC.